These 18 T cell receptor beta chains share one sample of origin, sequenced in a study of blood T cell repertoires in COVID-19. Sequencing used immunoSEQ multiplex PCR; TCRdb keeps in-frame clones, though not all of them. Among 100,000 to 150,000 clones listed, over 80% were seen once. Specimen: peripheral blood. The origin of the receptors is a man in his fifties or sixties with acute or convalescent COVID-19.

V is TRBV4-2 and J is TRBJ2-1, with a possible D match to TRBD2 (5 bases). Deletions cut 2 bases from V and 3 bases from J, with 20 bases between. CDR1 LGHNA and CDR2 YNFKEQ come from the germline V gene. The CDR3 runs 18 residues. The CDR3 sequence: CASSQPSQNDFRYNEQFF. CDR3 sequence (DNA): TGTGCCAGCAGCCAACCTAGCCAAAATGACTTCCGCTACAATGAGCAGTTCTTC.

To note about this clone: Sequence at one end of the junction differs from germline and may be a read error. The chain combines TRBV27 with TRBJ2-4; tentatively, D is TRBD1 (5 bases). This CDR3 has 17 residues. Germline-derived CDR1 and CDR2 are MNHEY and SMNVEV (reference sequence). The CDR3 spells CASSLSGLNLARNIQYF. The CDR3 nucleotides read TGTGCCAGCAGTTTATCGGGGCTCAACTTAGCCAGAAACATTCAGTACTTC.

The chain is built from TRBV19 and TRBJ1-5; TRBD1 might be the D (6 bases). The CDR3 has 17 residues. CDR1 and CDR2 from the germline V gene are LNHDA and SQIVND (reference sequence). V lost 5 bases, J lost 0 bases, and 17 bases lay in between. The CDR3 DNA reads as TGTGCCAGTAGTCCCAGCCGGGACACATATAGCAATCAGCCCCAGCATTTT. The encoded protein is CASSPSRDTYSNQPQHF.

The chain combines TRBV28 with TRBJ2-3, with a weak D call TRBD1 (6 bases). Between the trimmed V and J ends, which lost 5 bases and 2 bases, there was a span of 8 bases. The CDR3 runs 13 residues. The V gene's germline CDR1 is MDHEN and CDR2 SYDVKM. The CDR3 nucleotides are TGTGCCAGCAGTGGGGACATCACAGATACGCAGTATTTT. This codes for CASSGDITDTQYF. The full variable domain, rest sourced from reference TRBV28 and TRBJ2-3, is DVKVTQSSRYLVKRTGEKVFLECVQDMDHENMFWYRQDPGLGLRLIYFSYDVKMKEKGDIPEGYSVSREKKERFSLILESASTNQTSMYLCASSGDITDTQYFGPGTRLTVL.

This clone was seen ten or more times. This chain uses TRBV5-4 with TRBJ1-2; tentative D call: TRBD1 (5 bases). The germline CDR1 and CDR2 sequences are SGHNT and YYREEE (reference sequence). V dropped 2 bases and J dropped 4 bases, with 18 bases sitting between them. This CDR3 has 16 amino acids. The CDR3 is CASSLLFSAGPYGYTF. The CDR3 bases are TGTGCCAGCAGCTTATTGTTTTCGGCAGGGCCCTATGGCTACACCTTC. Combining the CDR3 with reference TRBV5-4 and TRBJ1-2 gives the whole variable domain ETGVTQSPTHLIKTRGQQVTLRCSSQSGHNTVSWYQQALGQGPQFIFQYYREEENGRGNFPPRFSGLQFPNYSSELNVNALELDDSALYLCASSLLFSAGPYGYTFGSGTRLTVV.

This clone was recorded a few times. The chain carries TRBV5-1 and TRBJ2-2, with TRBD2 matching over 7 bases. The CDR3 spans 15 residues. Germline V gene lookup returns CDR1 SGHRS and CDR2 YFSETQ. V shed 4 bases and J 7 bases; nucleotides not matched to a gene: 10. In DNA form, the CDR3 reads TGCGCCAGCAGCCGCGGGACTACCAATGGCGGGGAGCTGTTTTTT. Protein product: CASSRGTTNGGELFF.

The genes are TRBV7-2 and TRBJ2-1; D possibly corresponds to TRBD2 (6 bases). V was cut by 4 bases and J by 6 bases, with 16 bases left in between. CDR3 size: 15 residues. Germline CDR1 is SGHTA and CDR2 is FQGNSA. The CDR3: CASSSRSLGGNEQFF. CDR3 sequence (DNA): TGTGCCAGCAGCTCCCGGTCCCTGGGGGGCAATGAGCAGTTCTTC.

V is TRBV4-1 and J is TRBJ2-6; tentatively, D is TRBD2 (6 bases). V was trimmed by 2 bases and J by 0 bases, leaving 14 bases between them. CDR1 and CDR2 (germline): MGHRA, YSYEKL. This CDR3 spans 18 amino acids. The CDR3 is CASSQPRGLRSGANVLTF. As DNA, the CDR3 is TGCGCCAGCAGCCAACCACGGGGACTGCGCTCTGGGGCCAACGTCCTGACTTTC.

This clone showed up just once. Other DNA sequences in this sample translate to the same CDR3. This rearrangement joins TRBV6-5 to TRBJ2-7; D is unresolved. Germline CDR1 and CDR2: MNHEY and SVGAGI. With 0 bases removed from V and 0 bases from J, the gap between germline ends came to 9 bases. This CDR3 comprises 15 residues. CDR3 loop: CASSYSSAYSYEQYF. CDR3 nucleotide sequence: TGTGCCAGCAGTTACTCGTCCGCGTACTCCTACGAGCAGTACTTC.

The rearrangement links TRBV28 to TRBJ1-5, with 9 nucleotides matching TRBD1. V shed 5 bases and J 5 bases; nucleotides not matched to a gene: 7. The CDR3 sequence is 15 residues long. The germline gives CDR1 MDHEN, CDR2 SYDVKM. Written as DNA, the CDR3 is TGTGCCAGCAGTCCTCAAGGGACAGGGTATCAGCCCCAGCATTTT. Protein product: CASSPQGTGYQPQHF.

The chain employs TRBV24-1 and TRBJ1-5; D is undetermined. CDR1 is KGHDR and CDR2 is SFDVKD in the germline V gene. V gave up 9 bases and J gave up 0 bases, with 8 bases separating them. The CDR3 has 13 amino acids. The CDR3, as DNA: TGTGCCACCGGAGCGTATAGCAATCAGCCCCAGCATTTT. It is translated as CATGAYSNQPQHF.

The J gene is TRBJ2-5, the V gene TRBV5-4, with 9 bases aligning to TRBD1. The CDR3 sequence is 16 residues long. Trimming took 2 bases from V and 6 from J; bases not matched to a gene: 11. Germline CDR1 reads SGHNT; CDR2 reads YYREEE (reference sequence). DNA for the CDR3: TGTGCCAGCAGCTTAGCCGGGACAGGGAGTTTAAAGACCCAGTACTTC. It translates to CASSLAGTGSLKTQYF.

The chain uses TRBV28 and TRBJ1-4; D possibly corresponds to TRBD1 (6 bases). Trimming left V 7 bases short and J 5 bases short, with 17 bases between. The CDR3 covers 15 residues. Germline V gene sequence: CDR1 MDHEN, CDR2 SYDVKM. The CDR3 reads CASTKWGQGNEKLFF. CDR3 DNA sequence: TGTGCCAGCACTAAGTGGGGGCAGGGGAATGAAAAACTGTTTTTT. The variable domain in full, with the rest retrieved from reference TRBV28 and TRBJ1-4, is DVKVTQSSRYLVKRTGEKVFLECVQDMDHENMFWYRQDPGLGLRLIYFSYDVKMKEKGDIPEGYSVSREKKERFSLILESASTNQTSMYLCASTKWGQGNEKLFFGSGTQLSVL.

The V and J genes are TRBV28 and TRBJ2-2; D possibly corresponds to TRBD2 (6 bases). The CDR3 sequence is 15 residues long. Trimming pared 8 bases from V and 5 bases from J, leaving 18 bases between. Germline CDR1 MDHEN, CDR2 SYDVKM. The CDR3 nucleotides are TGTGCCAGCTCCTCCCCGGGAGAACAGACCGGGGAGCTGTTTTTT. It translates to CASSSPGEQTGELFF.

The rearrangement uses TRBV2 and TRBJ1-4, with a possible D match to TRBD1 (6 bases). CDR1 SNHLY and CDR2 FYNNEI come from the germline V gene. Trimming left V 4 bases short and J 0 bases short, with 9 bases between. The CDR3 consists of 15 residues. The CDR3 coding sequence is TGTGCCAGCAGTGTTACAGGGTCAACTAATGAAAAACTGTTTTTT. Translated, it gives CASSVTGSTNEKLFF.

The chain couples TRBV28 to TRBJ2-1; no clear D. Germline V gene lookup returns CDR1 MDHEN and CDR2 SYDVKM. This CDR3 has 11 amino acids. V lost 3 bases and J lost 8, with 5 bases in between. The CDR3 sequence is CASSLQYEQFF. DNA for the CDR3: TGTGCCAGCAGTTTGCAGTATGAGCAGTTCTTC. The full variable domain, its missing parts supplied by reference TRBV28 and TRBJ2-1, is DVKVTQSSRYLVKRTGEKVFLECVQDMDHENMFWYRQDPGLGLRLIYFSYDVKMKEKGDIPEGYSVSREKKERFSLILESASTNQTSMYLCASSLQYEQFFGPGTRLTVL.

The rearrangement links TRBV10-2 to TRBJ1-2, with TRBD1 matching 11 bases. CDR1 WSHSY and CDR2 SAAADI come from the germline V gene. The junction had 2 bases not matched to a gene; V was cut back by 4 bases and J by 4 bases. The CDR3 is made up of 14 amino acids. The CDR3 sequence: CASSAGTGGYGYTF. As DNA, the CDR3 is TGCGCCAGCAGTGCTGGGACAGGGGGCTATGGCTACACCTTC.

J is TRBJ2-3 and V is TRBV30; TRBD2 is a possible D gene (6 bases). The CDR3 is 15 amino acids. V lost 1 base and J 2 bases, leaving 13 bases between the germline ends. The germline V gene has CDR1 GTSNPN and CDR2 SVGIG (reference sequence). CDR3 region: CAWSGSAGNTDTQYF. The DNA of the CDR3 is TGTGCCTGGAGTGGCTCAGCGGGTAACACAGATACGCAGTATTTT. The variable domain in full, completed from reference TRBV30 and TRBJ2-3, reads SQTIHQWPATLVQPVGSPLSLECTVEGTSNPNLYWYRQAAGRGLQLLFYSVGIGQISSEVPQNLSASRPQDRQFILSSKKLLLSDSGFYLCAWSGSAGNTDTQYFGPGTRLTVL.